This record covers a single T cell receptor beta chain. This CDR3 contains 14 residues. CDR1 MGHRA and CDR2 YSYEKL come from the germline V gene. V trimming: 4 bases; J trimming: 4 bases; junction bases outside the gene matches: 6. These data belong to a study of blood T cell repertoires in COVID-19. In the study overall: T cells, B-cell-depleted T cells, or PBMCs provided the cDNA or gDNA that served as material.

Clones were sequenced by immunoSEQ multiplex PCR, and TCRdb holds only the in-frame ones, with some missing. The table shows 200,000 to 250,000 clones, with roughly 87% occurring only once. The sequenced sample consisted of peripheral blood. V and J are TRBV4-1 and TRBJ1-2; 7 nucleotides align to TRBD1. This clonotype was sampled from a woman under 30 who had recovered from COVID-19. The chain's CDR3 is CASSPGTVLYGYTF. CDR3 in DNA: TGCGCCAGCAGCCCTGGGACAGTACTCTATGGCTACACCTTC.